This T cell receptor beta chain derives from a study of blood T cell repertoires in COVID-19. Looking at the study overall: COVID-19 samples, acute and convalescent, were from the United States, Italy and Spain. T cells, B-cell-depleted T cells, or PBMCs supplied cDNA or gDNA.

The CDR3 contains 18 residues. V shed 4 bases, J shed 1 base, and the junction held 11 bases outside the gene matches. Germline V gene sequence: CDR1 SEHNR, CDR2 FQNEAQ (reference sequence). Original processing methods: Estimates of nucleated cell counts were drawn from the amplification of reference gene primers. Sequenced by immunoSEQ multiplex PCR; TCRdb stores in-frame clones only, minus some. For V, J and clone size, that table is used; D and trimming come from the DNA. The sample lists approximately 180,000 clones; 70% to 90% were seen once. The sequencing sample was made of peripheral blood. This sequence joins TRBV7-9 and TRBJ2-7, with TRBD2 matching over 12 bases. The clonotype was recovered from a man aged 60 to 75 with acute or convalescent COVID-19. CDR3 loop: CASSSPTSGSPPSYEQYF. The CDR3 DNA reads as TGTGCCAGCAGCTCCCCGACTAGCGGGAGCCCCCCGTCCTACGAGCAGTACTTC.